Below, 24 T cell receptor beta chains from the same sample are listed, as sequenced in a study of blood T cell repertoires in COVID-19. The assay was immunoSEQ multiplex PCR, and TCRdb's table has in-frame clones only and misses some. This table has 320,000 or so clones, around 90% appearing once. What was sequenced was PBMCs or T cells enriched from blood (not recorded which). The source is a man aged 30-40 years who had recovered from COVID-19.

V is TRBV19 and J is TRBJ1-5, with TRBD1 as a possible D gene (5 bases). CDR1 and CDR2 from the germline V gene are LNHDA and SQIVND (reference sequence). This CDR3 region has 13 residues. The V end was cut by 7 bases, the J end by 3 bases, with 10 bases between. The CDR3 DNA follows: TGTGCCAGTATCGGGGGGTTCAATCAGCCCCAGCATTTT. As protein: CASIGGFNQPQHF.

V gene TRBV27 combines with J gene TRBJ1-5, with TRBD1 matching 9 bases. This CDR3 comprises 14 residues. The germline CDR1 and CDR2 sequences are MNHEY and SMNVEV (reference sequence). V gave up 6 bases and J gave up 5 bases; unmatched junction bases: 5. The CDR3 DNA follows: TGTGCCAGCAGGCCGGGACAGGGACATCAGCCCCAGCATTTT. It yields the protein CASRPGQGHQPQHF.

The chain is built from TRBV19 and TRBJ2-3; TRBD2 is a possible D gene (5 bases). This CDR3 comprises 17 residues. Trimming pared 5 bases from V and 0 bases from J, leaving 18 bases between. The germline V gene has CDR1 LNHDA and CDR2 SQIVND (reference sequence). The CDR3 spells CASSPLRTASSTDTQYF. As DNA, the CDR3 is TGTGCCAGTAGTCCCCTCAGGACTGCATCTAGCACAGATACGCAGTATTTT.

The J gene is TRBJ1-6, the V gene TRBV9, with TRBD1 as a possible D gene (6 bases). CDR3 length equals 16 residues. Germline V gives CDR1 SGDLS, CDR2 YYNGEE. With 2 bases removed from V and 4 bases from J, the gap between germline ends came to 13 bases. CDR3 in DNA: TGTGCCAGCAGCGTGGCGAGACAGGCTTATAATTCACCCCTCCACTTT. This gives the protein CASSVARQAYNSPLHF.

A few counts support this clone. This chain connects TRBV28 to TRBJ1-1; tentative D call: TRBD1 (6 bases). The V gene's germline CDR1 is MDHEN and CDR2 SYDVKM. Trimming took 6 bases from V and 0 from J, leaving 14 bases between them. The CDR3 totals 15 residues. CDR3: CASSLGTTMNTEAFF. The CDR3 DNA reads TGTGCCAGCAGCCTAGGGACAACCATGAACACTGAAGCTTTCTTT. The full variable domain, in which reference TRBV28 and TRBJ1-1 provide the parts outside the CDR3, is DVKVTQSSRYLVKRTGEKVFLECVQDMDHENMFWYRQDPGLGLRLIYFSYDVKMKEKGDIPEGYSVSREKKERFSLILESASTNQTSMYLCASSLGTTMNTEAFFGQGTRLTVV.

This clone was detected only once. The gene calls are TRBV7-9 and TRBJ2-1, with D tentatively TRBD1 (6 bases). CDR3 size: 16 residues. Germline loops: CDR1 SEHNR, CDR2 FQNEAQ (reference sequence). Trimming shortened V by 5 bases and J by 0 bases, and 14 bases separated the two germline ends. The CDR3 DNA reads as TGTGCCAGCAGCCCCGGGACATTGGACTCCTACAATGAGCAGTTCTTC. This encodes CASSPGTLDSYNEQFF.

The rearrangement links TRBV5-8 to TRBJ1-1; possibly TRBD1 for D (5 bases). V was shortened by 0 bases and J by 4 bases, with 7 bases between the two germline ends. The V gene's germline CDR1 is SGHTS and CDR2 YDEGEE. This CDR3 is built from 13 residues. The DNA for the CDR3 is TGTGCCAGCAGCTTGGTCAGGGCCACTGAAGCTTTCTTT. Its protein product is CASSLVRATEAFF. Complete variable domain (other parts from reference TRBV5-8 and TRBJ1-1): EAGVTQSPTHLIKTRGQQATLRCSPISGHTSVYWYQQALGLGLQFLLWYDEGEERNRGNFPPRFSGRQFPNYSSELNVNALELEDSALYLCASSLVRATEAFFGQGTRLTVV.

This clone was picked up a small number of times. Here the CDR3 reads CASSGTTNTGELFF. Written as DNA, the CDR3 is TGTGCCAGCAGCGGGACAACGAACACCGGGGAGCTGTTTTTT. V is TRBV27 and J is TRBJ2-2, with D tentatively TRBD1 (6 bases). The CDR3 is made up of 14 amino acids. Deletions cut 6 bases from V and 0 bases from J, with 8 bases between. Germline CDR1 reads MNHEY; CDR2 reads SMNVEV (reference sequence).

This rearrangement joins TRBV21-1 to TRBJ1-1. TRBV21-1 is a recognized pseudogene. The CDR3 totals 14 residues. The CDR3 DNA sequence: TGTGCCAGCAGCAAAGGACCGGGGATCACTGAAGCTTTCTTT. This encodes CASSKGPGITEAFF.

J is TRBJ2-7 and V is TRBV30, with D perhaps TRBD1 (5 bases). This CDR3 has 17 residues. Trimming left V 0 bases short and J 0 bases short, with 18 bases between. Germline loops: CDR1 GTSNPN, CDR2 SVGIG (reference sequence). CDR3 sequence reads: CAWSVQVGYSGSYEQYF. The CDR3 bases are TGTGCCTGGAGTGTACAGGTCGGGTATTCGGGCTCCTACGAGCAGTACTTC. The full variable domain, in which reference TRBV30 and TRBJ2-7 provide the parts outside the CDR3, is SQTIHQWPATLVQPVGSPLSLECTVEGTSNPNLYWYRQAAGRGLQLLFYSVGIGQISSEVPQNLSASRPQDRQFILSSKKLLLSDSGFYLCAWSVQVGYSGSYEQYFGPGTRLTVT.

The J gene is TRBJ2-5, the V gene TRBV29-1, with D perhaps TRBD1 (5 bases). This CDR3 region has 10 residues. V was pared by 4 bases and J by 11 bases, with 11 bases between. Germline V CDR1 and CDR2: SQVTM, ANQGSEA. Here the CDR3 reads CSVVMGRQYF. The CDR3 DNA reads TGCAGCGTTGTGATGGGGCGTCAGTACTTC.

The V call is TRBV10-3, the J call TRBJ1-2, with 8 bases identical to TRBD1. V was clipped by 6 bases and J by 3 bases; unmatched bases: 3. CDR3 size: 13 residues. The germline V gene has CDR1 ENHRY and CDR2 SYGVKD. For the CDR3, the DNA is TGTGCCATCAGGACAGGGGTGGACTATGGCTACACCTTC. Amino acids: CAIRTGVDYGYTF.

This chain uses TRBV7-8 with TRBJ2-1, with 10 bases that match TRBD2. The CDR3 runs to 17 residues. Germline-derived CDR1 and CDR2 are SGHVS and FQNEAQ. The J segment lost 4 bases and the V segment lost 2 bases, leaving 8 bases of the junction unmatched. The CDR3 DNA reads as TGTGCCAGCAGCTTATTGCCCAGCGGGGGGGCATACAATGAGCAGTTCTTC. Translation gives CASSLLPSGGAYNEQFF. The variable domain in full, with the rest retrieved from reference TRBV7-8 and TRBJ2-1, is GAGVSQSPRYKVAKRGQDVALRCDPISGHVSLFWYQQALGQGPEFLTYFQNEAQLDKSGLPSDRFFAERPEGSVSTLKIQRTQQEDSAVYLCASSLLPSGGAYNEQFFGPGTRLTVL.

The V gene is TRBV7-8, the J gene TRBJ2-7; no reliable D call. This CDR3 region has 15 residues. V was pared by 1 base and J by 6 bases, with 16 bases between. The V gene's germline CDR1 is SGHVS and CDR2 FQNEAQ. The CDR3 coding sequence is TGTGCCAGCAGCTTAGATCTGAACTCCCTCCGCGAGCAGTACTTC. Translated: CASSLDLNSLREQYF.

Only one count was recorded for this clone. The chain uses TRBV19 and TRBJ1-1; a weak D match, TRBD1 (6 bases). The V end lost 9 bases, the J end lost 4 bases, and 15 bases lay between the germline ends. CDR1 and CDR2 (germline): LNHDA, SQIVND (reference sequence). This CDR3 contains 13 residues. The CDR3 sequence is CASRNRDSTEAFF. The CDR3, as DNA: TGTGCCAGCCGAAACAGGGATAGCACTGAAGCTTTCTTT.

The CDR3 loop reads CASSLQAGLADTQYF. The CDR3, as DNA: TGTGCCAGCAGCTTACAAGCGGGGCTCGCAGATACGCAGTATTTT. This chain connects TRBV7-3 to TRBJ2-3, with 7 bases fitting TRBD2. This CDR3 region has 15 residues. V was clipped by 2 bases and J by 4 bases; unmatched bases: 6. The germline V gene encodes CDR1 SGHTA and CDR2 FQGTGA.

V is TRBV3-1 (or the pseudogene TRBV3-2) and J is TRBJ1-4; no clear D gene. The CDR3 has 15 residues. Germline CDR1 LGHDT, CDR2 YNNKEL (reference sequence). Trimming removed 4 bases at V and 5 bases at J, with 14 bases between. DNA for the CDR3: TGTGCCAGCAGCCCCAAGGAGGTCCTCAATGAAAAACTGTTTTTT. Amino acids: CASSPKEVLNEKLFF.

As concerns this clone: The sample holds other DNA sequences that translate to the same CDR3. The chain has TRBV29-1 and TRBJ2-5; 8 bases match TRBD1. This CDR3 has 12 residues. Germline V gives CDR1 SQVTM, CDR2 ANQGSEA. J was trimmed by 5 bases and V by 5 bases; bases with no gene match: 4. CDR3 in amino acids: CSVRTGRETQYF. CDR3 coding DNA: TGCAGCGTTAGGACAGGGCGGGAGACCCAGTACTTC.

The rearrangement uses TRBV19 and TRBJ1-6, with 9 bases identical to TRBD1. CDR3 length: 15 amino acids. Trimming took 5 bases from V and 10 from J; bases not matched to a gene: 9. Germline values: CDR1 LNHDA, CDR2 SQIVND (reference sequence). CDR3 coding DNA: TGTGCCAGTAGTCTGACAGGGGGAGGGAACTCACCCCTCCACTTT. Its protein is CASSLTGGGNSPLHF.

The chain has TRBV2 and TRBJ1-5, with TRBD1 matching 7 bases. This CDR3 has 15 amino acids. After removal of 8 bases from V and 5 bases from J, the junction contained 12 bases not matched to a gene. The germline gives CDR1 SNHLY, CDR2 FYNNEI. CDR3 in amino acids: CASRRGSQTDQPQHF. The CDR3, as DNA: TGTGCCAGCCGCAGGGGGAGCCAGACAGATCAGCCCCAGCATTTT.

The genes are TRBV11-3 and TRBJ2-2; D perhaps matches TRBD2 (6 bases). CDR3 size: 17 residues. The V end was cut by 0 bases, the J end by 5 bases, with 16 bases between. Germline values: CDR1 SGHNT, CDR2 YENEEA. The CDR3 DNA follows: TGTGCCAGCAGCTTAGATCTGGTTAGCGGCGCAACCGGGGAGCTGTTTTTT. This encodes CASSLDLVSGATGELFF.

The V gene is TRBV2, the J gene TRBJ2-2; TRBD2 aligns across 10 bases. This CDR3 has 15 amino acids. Germline lookup yields CDR1 SNHLY and CDR2 FYNNEI. The V and J ends lost 4 bases and 3 bases, in that order; junction bases with no gene match: 2. The CDR3 sequence is CASSGLAGYTGELFF. CDR3 DNA: TGTGCCAGCAGTGGACTAGCGGGTTACACCGGGGAGCTGTTTTTT.

This chain joins TRBV2 and TRBJ1-2; 10 bases are shared with TRBD1. CDR1 is SNHLY, CDR2 FYNNEI, per germline. The CDR3 sequence is 17 residues long. The trim removed 10 bases at V and 6 bases at J, leaving 20 bases unmatched. Here the CDR3 DNA reads TGTGCCATACCCCGCTCCCGGGACAGGGGACGGTTTAATGGCTACACCTTC. Translating gives CAIPRSRDRGRFNGYTF. Using reference TRBV2 and TRBJ1-2 for the parts outside the CDR3, the full variable domain is EPEVTQTPSHQVTQMGQEVILRCVPISNHLYFYWYRQILGQKVEFLVSFYNNEISEKSEIFDDQFSVERPDGSNFTLKIRSTKLEDSAMYFCAIPRSRDRGRFNGYTFGSGTRLTVV.

This chain connects TRBV6-5 to TRBJ1-5; tentatively, D is TRBD1 (6 bases). The V gene lost 6 bases and the J gene lost 0 bases, with 12 bases spanning the gap. The germline V gene encodes CDR1 MNHEY and CDR2 SVGAGI. The CDR3 extends over 15 amino acids. The CDR3 DNA sequence: TGTGCCAGCAGGTCACAGGGCTATAGCAATCAGCCCCAGCATTTT. Translating it yields CASRSQGYSNQPQHF.